This T cell receptor beta chain was recovered during a study of T-cell memory formation after mild COVID-19. Across the whole study: Largely, TCR clusters stayed within a single donor. Whole-study results and caveats: CD4+ contracting clones were mainly CM and EM; CD8+ ones, EMRA. Memory sampled before infection contained some responding clones, suggesting cross-reactive memory joined. A balance of CD4 and CD8 characterized clones contracting day 15 to 85, whereas later expanders leaned CD4+.

The CDR3 loop spans 13 amino acids. Germline V gene sequence: CDR1 SEHNR, CDR2 FQNEAQ (reference sequence). V was trimmed by 6 bases and J by 9 bases, leaving 15 bases between them. TCRdb fed the 5' RACE reads into MiXCR, producing one record per CDR3 protein. The table lists some 440,000 distinct CDR3 sequences, 20% to 25% of them singletons. This clonotype was counted a few times. As yet, its antigen is unknown. The source is an adult woman who had mild COVID-19 (a few samples of this study predate the infection). Cell type and time point are not known. The sequenced sample was PBMCs or a T cell subset sorted from them (not recorded which). The rearrangement links TRBV7-9 to TRBJ2-1, with D unclear. The CDR3 nucleotides are TGTGCCAGCAGTTCTGATTCCAGCGCTGAGCAGTTCTTC. It is translated as CASSSDSSAEQFF.